The next 3 T cell receptor beta chains were all read from a single sample in a study of molecular identifiers for immune sequencing clone quantification (dated by TCRdb to 2017 to 2018). The library came from PCR. The listed sequencing device is NextSeq 500. TCRdb took the public reads, trimmed them with fastp at Q25, ran MiXCR for clone calling and kept in-frame beta chains. Every distinct CDR3 protein forms one entry, paired with its most common genes and DNA. Present in this sample are under 800,000 distinct CDR3 sequences, 25% of which were seen just once. The ten largest clones represent around 0.78% of the sample. Input material: naive CD8+ T cells from blood, with Jurkat cell RNA spiked in. In the paper's terms, the cell subset or site label means: FACS-sorted CD8+CD4-CCR7+CD45RA+ naive T cells. The receptor set was obtained from a human donor in good health. Some libraries in this study had Jurkat cell RNA spiked in.

This clonotype was counted ten times or more. J is TRBJ2-3 and V is TRBV7-6; TRBD1 agrees at 10 bases. Germline V gene data show CDR1 as SGHVS and CDR2 as FNYEAQ. Germline trimming cut 3 bases from V and 2 bases from J; bases unmatched to any gene: 5. The CDR3 is 16 residues long. Written as DNA, the CDR3 is TGTGCCAGCAGCTTGGGGACAGGGGAGAACACAGATACGCAGTATTTT. The encoded protein is CASSLGTGENTDTQYF. The whole variable domain, remainder taken from reference TRBV7-6 and TRBJ2-3, is GAGVSQSPRYKVTKRGQDVALRCDPISGHVSLYWYRQALGQGPEFLTYFNYEAQQDKSGLPNDRFSAERPEGSISTLTIQRTEQRDSAMYRCASSLGTGENTDTQYFGPGTRLTVL.

About this clonotype itself: Possible read error: a much larger clone is one base away. The genes are TRBV7-3 and TRBJ1-2; D gene uncertain. CDR3 size: 15 residues. Germline CDR1 SGHTA, CDR2 FQGTGA. CDR3 bases: TGTGCCTGCAGCCCGGACCGTCTATCGGCGGGCGGCTACACCTTC. Its protein is CACSPDRLSAGGYTF.

This clonotype was observed many times. The rearrangement uses TRBV7-9 and TRBJ2-7; 10 bases fit TRBD2. This CDR3 region has 19 residues. V shed 4 bases, J shed 6 bases, and the junction held 21 bases outside the gene matches. Germline CDR1 reads SEHNR; CDR2 reads FQNEAQ (reference sequence). The CDR3 loop is CASSSTRTSGVHRYGEQYF. CDR3 sequence (DNA): TGTGCCAGCAGCTCTACGAGGACTAGCGGCGTACACCGCTACGGCGAGCAGTACTTC.